This paragraph covers one T cell receptor (beta chain) sequence. TCRdb's copy holds only in-frame clones and misses some; the assay was immunoSEQ multiplex PCR. Found here are roughly 350,000 clones, roughly 90% of them singletons; the top ten hold approximately 17%. With 3 bases clipped from V and 9 bases from J, the junction kept 8 bases outside the gene matches. This CDR3 has 14 residues. The germline CDR1 and CDR2 sequences are MGHRA and YSYEKL. These data originate in a study of blood T cell repertoires in COVID-19. Study in general: PBMCs, B-cell-depleted T cells, or T cells provided the cDNA or gDNA that made up the material.

The receptor comes from a woman aged 25-40 years who had recovered from COVID-19. The material sequenced was PBMCs or T cells enriched from blood (not recorded which). The chain is built from TRBV4-1 and TRBJ2-1; the match to TRBD2 covers 7 bases. CDR3 loop: CASSHGLVPAEQFF. The CDR3 region has the DNA TGCGCCAGCAGCCACGGACTAGTCCCTGCTGAGCAGTTCTTC.